The source of this T cell receptor (beta chain) is a study of T cells in Graves' hyperthyroidism and ophthalmopathy. Germline V gene sequence: CDR1 GTSNPN, CDR2 SVGIG (reference sequence). Trimming pared 7 bases from V and 7 bases from J, leaving 17 bases between. The CDR3 has 12 amino acids. In patients aged 18 to 65, hyperthyroidism was newly diagnosed, with duration under 2 months. Whole-study findings and limits: Ophthalmopathy was distinguished from stable hyperthyroidism by 13 V-J signatures. Ophthalmopathy, as predicted by the model, came a median about six months after the prediction.

This clonotype was picked up many times. Its specificity is not known. The source material, RNA transcripts, was used to amplify TCR beta CDR3 regions. TCR CDR3 underwent first-round RT-PCR with the HTBI primer set. In TCRdb, the multiplex PCR reads were re-called with MiXCR into one record per CDR3 protein. The sample yields a few hundred thousand distinct CDR3 sequences, 15% seen once. The sequencing sample was made of blood. This TCR came from a woman aged 50 to 65 with Graves' hyperthyroidism that later progressed to Graves' ophthalmopathy. V is TRBV30 and J is TRBJ2-7; TRBD2 might be the D (5 bases). CDR3 region: CASGGLYVEQYF. In nucleotides, the CDR3 is TGTGCCTCGGGCGGGCTTTATGTGGAGCAGTACTTC.